This TCR beta chain was documented in a study of T cell responses to AZD1222 COVID-19 vaccine. Comment on this clone: As yet, its antigen is unknown.

Germline V CDR1 and CDR2: KGHSH, LQKENI. The CDR3 runs 16 residues. Unmatched junction bases numbered 4, after V lost 4 bases and J lost 1 base. Whole-study findings and limits: Clonal diversity may have been underestimated, and the donors were mostly white British, with more females than males.

Clones were read by immunoSEQ multiplex PCR, and TCRdb kept only the in-frame ones, dropping some. The sample has over 150,000 clones, about 92% seen once; the top ten hold 18%. The sample in question was peripheral blood, obtained on day 0 of AZD1222 vaccination. This clonotype originated in an adult in good health. V usage is TRBV18 and J usage is TRBJ1-3; TRBD1 agrees at 10 bases. The CDR3 here is CASSLKGQGSGNTIYF. DNA of the CDR3: TGTGCCAGCTCACTAAAGGGACAGGGGTCTGGAAACACCATATATTTT.